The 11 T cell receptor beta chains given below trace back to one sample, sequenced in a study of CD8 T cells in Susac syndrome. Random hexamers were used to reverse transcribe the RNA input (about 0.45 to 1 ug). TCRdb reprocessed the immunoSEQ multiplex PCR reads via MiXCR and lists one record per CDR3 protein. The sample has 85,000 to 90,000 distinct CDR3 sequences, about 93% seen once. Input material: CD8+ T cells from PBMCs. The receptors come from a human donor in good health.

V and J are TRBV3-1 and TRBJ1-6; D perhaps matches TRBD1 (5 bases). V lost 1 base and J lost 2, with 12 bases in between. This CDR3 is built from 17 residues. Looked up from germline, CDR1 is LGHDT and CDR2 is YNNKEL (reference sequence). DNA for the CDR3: TGTGCCAGCAGCCAAGGCCGGGACGCACCCTATAATTCACCCCTCCACTTT. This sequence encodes CASSQGRDAPYNSPLHF.

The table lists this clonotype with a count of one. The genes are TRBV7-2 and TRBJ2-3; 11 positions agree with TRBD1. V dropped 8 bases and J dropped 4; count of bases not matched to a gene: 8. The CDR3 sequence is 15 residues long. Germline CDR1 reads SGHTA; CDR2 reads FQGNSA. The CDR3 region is CASGYGQGAADTQYF. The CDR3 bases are TGTGCCAGCGGCTACGGACAGGGGGCTGCAGATACGCAGTATTTT.

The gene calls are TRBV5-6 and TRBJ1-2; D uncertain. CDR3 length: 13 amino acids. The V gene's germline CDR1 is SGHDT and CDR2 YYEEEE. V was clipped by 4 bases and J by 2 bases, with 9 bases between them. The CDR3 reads CASSPRPNYGYTF. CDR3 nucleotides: TGTGCCAGCAGCCCTAGACCAAACTATGGCTACACCTTC.

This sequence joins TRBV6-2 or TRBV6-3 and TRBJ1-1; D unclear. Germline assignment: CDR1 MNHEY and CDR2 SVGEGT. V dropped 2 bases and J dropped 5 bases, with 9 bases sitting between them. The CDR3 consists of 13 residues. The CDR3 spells CASSYPSGTEAFF. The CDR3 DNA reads TGTGCCAGCAGTTACCCCTCGGGGACTGAAGCTTTCTTT.

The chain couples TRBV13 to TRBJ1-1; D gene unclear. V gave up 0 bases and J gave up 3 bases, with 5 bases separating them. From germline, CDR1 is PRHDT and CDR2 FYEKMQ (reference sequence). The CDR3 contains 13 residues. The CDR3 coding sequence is TGTGCCAGCAGCTTAGGGACTTACACTGAAGCTTTCTTT. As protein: CASSLGTYTEAFF.

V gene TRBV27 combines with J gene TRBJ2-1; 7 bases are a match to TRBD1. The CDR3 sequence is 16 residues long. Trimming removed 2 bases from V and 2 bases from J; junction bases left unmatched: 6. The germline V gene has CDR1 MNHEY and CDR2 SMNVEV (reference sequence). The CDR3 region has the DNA TGTGCCAGCAGTTTAACAGGGGTGGGAACCTACAATGAGCAGTTCTTC. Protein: CASSLTGVGTYNEQFF.

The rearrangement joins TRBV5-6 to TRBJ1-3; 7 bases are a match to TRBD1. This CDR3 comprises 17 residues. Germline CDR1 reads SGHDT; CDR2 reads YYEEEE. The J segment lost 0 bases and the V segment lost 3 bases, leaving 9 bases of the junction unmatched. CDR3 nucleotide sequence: TGTGCCAGCAGCTCGCGGGACAGAAGATTCTCTGGAAACACCATATATTTT. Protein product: CASSSRDRRFSGNTIYF. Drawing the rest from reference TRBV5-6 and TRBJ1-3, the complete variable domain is DAGVTQSPTHLIKTRGQQVTLRCSPKSGHDTVSWYQQALGQGPQFIFQYYEEEERQRGNFPDRFSGHQFPNYSSELNVNALLLGDSALYLCASSSRDRRFSGNTIYFGEGSWLTVV.

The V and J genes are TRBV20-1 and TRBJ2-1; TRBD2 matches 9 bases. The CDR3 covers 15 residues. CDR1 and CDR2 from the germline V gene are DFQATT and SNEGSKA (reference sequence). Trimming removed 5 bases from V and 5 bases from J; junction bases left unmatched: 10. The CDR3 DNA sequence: TGCAGTGCTGGTCGGCGGGGGGGCTTGGACAATGAGCAGTTCTTC. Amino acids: CSAGRRGGLDNEQFF.

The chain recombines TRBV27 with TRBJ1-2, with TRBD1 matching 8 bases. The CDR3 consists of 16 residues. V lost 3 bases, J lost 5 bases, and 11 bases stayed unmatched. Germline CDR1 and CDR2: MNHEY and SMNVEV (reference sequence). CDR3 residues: CASSFSPGQASYGYTF. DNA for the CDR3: TGTGCCAGCAGTTTCTCACCGGGACAGGCATCTTATGGCTACACCTTC.

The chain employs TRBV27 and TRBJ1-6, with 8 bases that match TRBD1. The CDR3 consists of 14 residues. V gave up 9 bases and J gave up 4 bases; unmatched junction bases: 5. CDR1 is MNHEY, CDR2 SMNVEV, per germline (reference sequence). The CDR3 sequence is CASGTGPYNSPLHF. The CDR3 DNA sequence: TGTGCCAGTGGGACAGGCCCTTATAATTCACCCCTCCACTTT.

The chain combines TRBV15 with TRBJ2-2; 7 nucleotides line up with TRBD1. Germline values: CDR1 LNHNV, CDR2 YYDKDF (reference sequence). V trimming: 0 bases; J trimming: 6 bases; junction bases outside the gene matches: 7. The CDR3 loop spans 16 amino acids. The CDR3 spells CATSRDKQGLAGELFF. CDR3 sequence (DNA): TGTGCCACCAGCAGAGATAAACAGGGGTTGGCCGGGGAGCTGTTTTTT.